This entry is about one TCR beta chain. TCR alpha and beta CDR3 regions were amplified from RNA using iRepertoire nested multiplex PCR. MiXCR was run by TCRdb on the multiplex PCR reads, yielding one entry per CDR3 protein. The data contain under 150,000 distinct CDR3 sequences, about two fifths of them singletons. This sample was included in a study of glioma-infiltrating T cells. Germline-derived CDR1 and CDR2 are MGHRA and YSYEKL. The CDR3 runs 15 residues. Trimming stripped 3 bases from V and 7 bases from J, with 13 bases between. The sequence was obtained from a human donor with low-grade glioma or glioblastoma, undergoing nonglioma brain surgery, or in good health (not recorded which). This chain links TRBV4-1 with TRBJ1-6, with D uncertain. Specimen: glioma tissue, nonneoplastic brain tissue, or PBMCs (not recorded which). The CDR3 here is CASSQTGSINSPLHF. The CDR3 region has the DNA TGCGCCAGCAGCCAGACCGGGTCTATCAATTCACCCCTCCACTTT.